Included here is one T cell receptor (beta chain) sequence, with context. Its antigen is still unknown. This record comes from a study of T cell responses to AZD1222 COVID-19 vaccine. Overall study results and limits: CD4 TCRs covered the whole spike, strongest at regions 160-218 and 743-854. Scientists sampled the repertoires only once the peak T cell response had passed. Spike-specific TCR breadth and depth were elevated following two AZD1222 doses.

The protocol was immunoSEQ multiplex PCR, while the TCRdb copy is restricted to in-frame clones and leaves out a portion. The sample has roughly 140,000 clones, around 91% seen once. The CDR3 has 12 amino acids. The V gene's germline CDR1 is LNHDA and CDR2 SQIVND (reference sequence). Deletions cut 9 bases from V and 7 bases from J, with 13 bases between. This sequence was found in an adult who received the AZD1222 COVID-19 vaccine. The sequencing here drew on peripheral blood, taken 28 days after the second AZD1222 dose. The genes are TRBV19 and TRBJ1-5; D ambiguous. CDR3 DNA: TGTGCCAGCTCCAATATGGGACAGCCCCAGCATTTT. Amino acid sequence: CASSNMGQPQHF.